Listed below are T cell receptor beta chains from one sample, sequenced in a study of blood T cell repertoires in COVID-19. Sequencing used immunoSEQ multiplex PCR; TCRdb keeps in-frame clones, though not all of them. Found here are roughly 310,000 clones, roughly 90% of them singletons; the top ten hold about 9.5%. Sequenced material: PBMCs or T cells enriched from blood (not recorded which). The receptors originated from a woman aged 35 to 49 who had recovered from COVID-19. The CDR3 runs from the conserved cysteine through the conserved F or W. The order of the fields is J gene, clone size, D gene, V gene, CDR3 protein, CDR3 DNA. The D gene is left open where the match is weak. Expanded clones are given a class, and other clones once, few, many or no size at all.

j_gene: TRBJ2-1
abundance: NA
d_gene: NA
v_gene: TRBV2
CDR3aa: CASQTGGAYNEQFF
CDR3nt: TGTGCCAGCCAAACCGGGGGTGCCTACAATGAGCAGTTCTTC

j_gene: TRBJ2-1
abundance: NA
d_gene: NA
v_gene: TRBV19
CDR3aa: CASSMVESSYNEQFF
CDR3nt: TGTGCCAGTAGTATGGTAGAGAGCTCCTACAATGAGCAGTTCTTC

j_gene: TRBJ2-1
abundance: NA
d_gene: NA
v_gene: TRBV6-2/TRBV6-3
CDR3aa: CASSYSSVRVPSYNEQFF
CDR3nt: TGTGCCAGCAGTTACTCATCCGTCAGGGTCCCCTCCTACAATGAGCAGTTCTTC

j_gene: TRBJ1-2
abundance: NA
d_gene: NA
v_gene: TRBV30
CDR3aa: CAWSASGTKVLGYTF
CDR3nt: TGTGCCTGGAGTGCAAGCGGGACAAAGGTCCTGGGCTACACCTTC

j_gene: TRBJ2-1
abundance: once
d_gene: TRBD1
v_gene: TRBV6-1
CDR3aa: CASSGQGPDSYNEQFF
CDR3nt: TGTGCCAGCAGTGGACAGGGGCCGGATTCCTACAATGAGCAGTTCTTC

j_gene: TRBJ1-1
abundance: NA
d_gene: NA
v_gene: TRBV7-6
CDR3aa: CASSLDSQSAEAFF
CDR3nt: TGTGCCAGCAGCTTAGATAGCCAGAGCGCTGAAGCTTTCTTT

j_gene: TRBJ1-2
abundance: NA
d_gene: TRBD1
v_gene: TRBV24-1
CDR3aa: CATSGPTRTGSNYGYTF
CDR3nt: TGTGCCACCAGTGGCCCTACAAGGACAGGTTCTAACTATGGCTACACCTTC

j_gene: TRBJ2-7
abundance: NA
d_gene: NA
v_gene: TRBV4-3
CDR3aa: CASSQGPTYEQYF
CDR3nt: TGCGCCAGCAGCCAAGGTCCCACCTACGAGCAGTACTTC

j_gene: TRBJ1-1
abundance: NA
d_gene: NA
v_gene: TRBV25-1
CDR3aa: CASSVWGRDTEAFF
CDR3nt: TGTGCCAGCAGTGTTTGGGGGAGGGACACTGAAGCTTTCTTT

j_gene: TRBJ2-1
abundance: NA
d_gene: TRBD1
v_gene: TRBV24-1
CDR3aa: CATSEDRTGTNEQFF
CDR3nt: TGTGCCACCAGTGAAGATAGGACAGGAACAAATGAGCAGTTCTTC

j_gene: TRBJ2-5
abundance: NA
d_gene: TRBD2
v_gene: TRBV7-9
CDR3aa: CASSAPGLAAETQYF
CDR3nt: TGTGCCAGCAGCGCCCCGGGACTAGCGGCCGAGACCCAGTACTTC

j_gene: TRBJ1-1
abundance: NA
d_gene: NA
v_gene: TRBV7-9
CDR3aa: CASSLEQAQGNTEAFF
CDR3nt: TGTGCCAGCAGCTTAGAGCAGGCACAAGGTAACACTGAAGCTTTCTTT

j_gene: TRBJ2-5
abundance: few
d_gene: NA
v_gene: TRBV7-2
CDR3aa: CASSLSRGAAETQYF
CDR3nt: TGTGCCAGCAGCTTGAGTCGGGGGGCCGCGGAGACCCAGTACTTC

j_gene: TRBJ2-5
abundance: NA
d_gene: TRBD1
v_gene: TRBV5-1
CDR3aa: CASSGTGGLETQYF
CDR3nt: TGCGCCAGCAGCGGGACAGGGGGCTTGGAGACCCAGTACTTC